This paragraph covers one T cell receptor beta chain sequence. Its antigen is undetermined. The source of the sample is a study of response to subunit inactivated influenza vaccine. Study-level points and caveats: Only a handful of new T cells, the authors suggested, are recruited with each seasonal influenza vaccination.

Germline V lookup: CDR1 LGHDT, CDR2 YNNKEL (reference sequence). The trim removed 4 bases at V and 7 bases at J, leaving 9 bases unmatched. CDR3 size: 15 residues. Via MiXCR, TCRdb re-called the RT-PCR reads, giving one row per CDR3 protein. The sample contains approximately 250,000 distinct CDR3 sequences, 12% of which appear only once. The sequence came from a man aged 45-65 years who received an inactivated influenza vaccine. The V and J genes are TRBV3-1 and TRBJ2-2; 7 bases match TRBD1. Sequences were derived from non-naive T cells sorted from PBMCs, sampled 14 days before vaccination. This CDR3 is CASSLRQGPGGELFF. DNA for the CDR3: TGTGCCAGCAGCCTCCGACAGGGACCGGGCGGGGAGCTGTTTTTT.